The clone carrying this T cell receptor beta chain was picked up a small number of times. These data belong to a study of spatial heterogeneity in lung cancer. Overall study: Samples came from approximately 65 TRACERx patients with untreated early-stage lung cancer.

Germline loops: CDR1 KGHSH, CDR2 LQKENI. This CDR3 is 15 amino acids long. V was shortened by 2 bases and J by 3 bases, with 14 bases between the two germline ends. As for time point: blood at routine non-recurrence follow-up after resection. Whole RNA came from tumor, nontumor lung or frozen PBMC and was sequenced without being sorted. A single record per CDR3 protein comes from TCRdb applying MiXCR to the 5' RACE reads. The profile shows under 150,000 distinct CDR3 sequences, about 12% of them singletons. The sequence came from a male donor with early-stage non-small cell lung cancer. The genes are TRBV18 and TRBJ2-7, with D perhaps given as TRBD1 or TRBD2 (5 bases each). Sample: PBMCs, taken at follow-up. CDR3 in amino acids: CASSPSAAGGYEQYF. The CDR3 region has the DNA TGTGCCAGCTCACCAAGCGCAGCTGGGGGCTACGAGCAGTACTTC.